This T cell receptor beta chain emerged from a study of naive and memory T cell subsets. Overall study results and limits: Possibly reflecting memory cells re-expressing CD45RA, a few larger clonotypes occurred in naive repertoires, especially CD8.

Both TRBC1 and TRBC2 were covered by a beta constant-region primer of two equimolar oligonucleotides. Nested alpha and beta constant-region primers with the SP2 primer drove four PCR rounds on ligated cDNA. Via MiXCR, TCRdb re-called the UMI-ligation and nested PCR reads, giving one row per CDR3 protein. The sample carries over 110,000 distinct CDR3 sequences, about a fifth recorded once. About this clonotype: Its antigen is not identified.

V lost 0 bases to trimming and J lost 2 bases; unmatched junction nucleotides: 14. Per germline, CDR1 MNHEY and CDR2 SVGAGI. This CDR3 spans 20 amino acids. Sequencing input: naive CD8+ T cells from blood. The V call is TRBV6-5, the J call TRBJ2-3; 10 bases fit TRBD1. The clonotype comes from a human donor in good health. The CDR3 reads CASSYSSTGLTGGPTDTQYF. CDR3 nucleotide sequence: TGTGCCAGCAGTTACTCGAGCACGGGGTTGACAGGGGGCCCCACAGATACGCAGTATTTT.